Each of the 10 T cell receptor beta chains below was sequenced from the same sample in a study of cytomegalovirus exposure and HLA in healthy donors. The study ran its PCR with 60 Vbeta and 13 Jbeta primers. Repertoires were generated with immunoSEQ multiplex PCR, while TCRdb's copy carries only in-frame clones and drops some. The top ten hold 3.5% to 4.5% of the sample, which has around 120,000 clones, over 60% seen once. The sequenced material came from PBMCs. The receptors were sampled from a human donor in good health.

This chain uses TRBV19 with TRBJ2-7; TRBD2 aligns across 14 bases. The germline V gene has CDR1 LNHDA and CDR2 SQIVND (reference sequence). The CDR3 covers 15 residues. The trim removed 6 bases at V and 3 bases at J, leaving 4 bases unmatched. CDR3: CASRRTSGRIYEQYF. DNA of the CDR3: TGTGCCAGTAGAAGGACTAGCGGGAGGATCTACGAGCAGTACTTC.

The rearrangement links TRBV5-1 to TRBJ1-3; tentative D call: TRBD1 (6 bases). CDR3 length equals 16 residues. Germline V gene data show CDR1 as SGHRS and CDR2 as YFSETQ. With 3 bases removed from V and 4 bases from J, the gap between germline ends came to 17 bases. The CDR3 DNA sequence: TGCGCCAGCAGCTCCAGCAGGGGCGCGCAAGGAAACACCATATATTTT. Its translation is CASSSSRGAQGNTIYF.

The chain links TRBV19 to TRBJ1-5, with a possible D match to TRBD1 (6 bases). Germline lookup yields CDR1 LNHDA and CDR2 SQIVND (reference sequence). V was cut by 9 bases and J by 6 bases, with 18 bases left in between. The CDR3 totals 14 residues. CDR3 residues: CASSRTDRGQPQHF. The CDR3 DNA reads as TGTGCCAGCTCCCGGACAGATCGGGGTCAGCCCCAGCATTTT.

This clone was counted a few times. This chain uses TRBV14 with TRBJ2-7; D may be TRBD2 (6 bases). V was pared by 0 bases and J by 7 bases, with 19 bases between. Germline CDR1 SGHDN, CDR2 FVKESK. CDR3 length: 16 residues. CDR3 DNA sequence: TGTGCCAGCAGCCAAGAGGAGCGGGTTCGGCCGTGGGAGCAGTACTTC. Encoded protein: CASSQEERVRPWEQYF.

The CDR3 loop reads CASSYSGASYEQYF. The CDR3 coding sequence is TGTGCCAGCAGTTACAGCGGGGCATCCTACGAGCAGTACTTC. V and J are TRBV6-6 and TRBJ2-7; TRBD2 matches 7 bases. The CDR3 loop spans 14 amino acids. From germline, CDR1 is MNHNY and CDR2 SVGAGI (reference sequence). V was clipped by 2 bases and J by 1 base; unmatched bases: 2.

The count of this clone is one. The rearrangement links TRBV6-1 to TRBJ2-4, with 8 bases fitting TRBD1. Trimming took 4 bases from V and 8 from J; bases not matched to a gene: 4. The V gene's germline CDR1 is MNHNS and CDR2 SASEGT. The CDR3 length is 13 residues. The CDR3 sequence is CASSGQGSYIQYF. CDR3 nucleotide sequence: TGTGCCAGCAGTGGACAGGGGTCTTACATTCAGTACTTC.

V and J are TRBV16 and TRBJ1-1; TRBD1 is a possible D gene (6 bases). V was shortened by 4 bases and J by 0 bases, with 9 bases between the two germline ends. From germline, CDR1 is KGHSY and CDR2 FQNENV. This CDR3 has 14 residues. CDR3 bases: TGTGCCAGCAGCCCGGGACACTTGAACACTGAAGCTTTCTTT. It codes for CASSPGHLNTEAFF.

J is TRBJ2-7 and V is TRBV15, with D possibly TRBD2 on 6 matching bases. V lost 8 bases, J lost 3 bases, and 14 bases lay in between. The CDR3 spans 13 residues. Germline assignment: CDR1 LNHNV and CDR2 YYDKDF (reference sequence). CDR3 coding DNA: TGTGCCACCGCTCCCGGGGGACGCTACGAGCAGTACTTC. Protein product: CATAPGGRYEQYF.

The chain has TRBV30 and TRBJ1-6; D is unclear. Germline CDR1 GTSNPN, CDR2 SVGIG (reference sequence). This CDR3 is built from 15 residues. Trimming took off 5 bases at V and 11 bases at J, with 22 bases between the two ends. In nucleotides, the CDR3 is TGTGCCTGGGACTCCATTGGAGGACTTAACGCACCCCTCCACTTT. Amino acids: CAWDSIGGLNAPLHF. The full variable domain, completed using reference TRBV30 and TRBJ1-6, is SQTIHQWPATLVQPVGSPLSLECTVEGTSNPNLYWYRQAAGRGLQLLFYSVGIGQISSEVPQNLSASRPQDRQFILSSKKLLLSDSGFYLCAWDSIGGLNAPLHFGNGTRLTVT.

V usage is TRBV10-3 and J usage is TRBJ2-2; D might be TRBD1 (6 bases). Per the germline V gene, CDR1 is ENHRY and CDR2 is SYGVKD. Trimming took off 6 bases at V and 2 bases at J, with 10 bases between the two ends. The CDR3 sequence is 14 residues long. DNA for the CDR3: TGTGCCATCAGCGGACAGAGTAACACCGGGGAGCTGTTTTTT. Translating it yields CAISGQSNTGELFF.